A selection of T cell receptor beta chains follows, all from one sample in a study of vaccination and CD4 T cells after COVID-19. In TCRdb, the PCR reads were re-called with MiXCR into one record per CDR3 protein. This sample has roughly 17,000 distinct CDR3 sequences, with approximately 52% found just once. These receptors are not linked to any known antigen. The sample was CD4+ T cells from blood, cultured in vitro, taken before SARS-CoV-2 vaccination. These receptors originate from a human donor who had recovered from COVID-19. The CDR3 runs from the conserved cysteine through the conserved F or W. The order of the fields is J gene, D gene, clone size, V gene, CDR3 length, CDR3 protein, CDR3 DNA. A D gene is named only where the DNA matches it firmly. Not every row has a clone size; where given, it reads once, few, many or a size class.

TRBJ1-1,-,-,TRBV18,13,CASSPPMGTEAFF,TGTGCCAGCTCACCACCGATGGGAACTGAAGCTTTCTTT
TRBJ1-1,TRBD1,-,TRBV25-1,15,CASHRGTGTNTEAFF,TGTGCCAGCCACCGGGGGACAGGGACGAACACTGAAGCTTTCTTT
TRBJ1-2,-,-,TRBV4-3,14,CASSQDREDYGYTF,TGCGCCAGCAGCCAAGACAGGGAGGACTATGGCTACACCTTC
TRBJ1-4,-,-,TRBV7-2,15,CASSPQGQNGEKLFF,TGTGCCAGCAGTCCCCAGGGGCAGAATGGGGAAAAACTGTTTTTT
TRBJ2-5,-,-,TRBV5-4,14,CASSSAGGGETQYF,TGTGCCAGCAGCTCAGCCGGGGGTGGAGAGACCCAGTACTTC
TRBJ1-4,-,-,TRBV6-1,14,CASRPGVWDEKLFF,TGTGCCAGCAGACCAGGGGTCTGGGATGAAAAACTGTTTTTT
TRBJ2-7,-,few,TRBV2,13,CASSQDITYEQYF,TGTGCCAGCAGTCAGGACATAACCTACGAGCAGTACTTC
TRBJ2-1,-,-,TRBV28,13,CASSLTEDNEQFF,TGTGCCAGCAGTTTAACAGAAGACAATGAGCAGTTCTTC
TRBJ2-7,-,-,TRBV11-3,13,CASSALQASEQYF,TGTGCCAGCAGCGCGCTACAGGCAAGCGAGCAGTACTTC
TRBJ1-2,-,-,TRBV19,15,CASSSSFGGRNGYTF,TGTGCCAGTAGCTCTTCCTTTGGGGGTAGGAATGGCTACACCTTC
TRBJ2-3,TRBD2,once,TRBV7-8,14,CASSLSGRTDTQYF,TGTGCCAGCAGCCTCAGCGGGAGGACAGATACGCAGTATTTT
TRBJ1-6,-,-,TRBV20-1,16,CSARDRVRQGLSPLHF,TGCAGTGCTAGAGATAGGGTACGGCAGGGTTTATCACCCCTCCACTTT
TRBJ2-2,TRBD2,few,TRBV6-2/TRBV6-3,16,CASRTVSGSDTGELFF,TGTGCCAGCAGAACAGTGAGCGGGAGTGACACCGGGGAGCTGTTTTTT
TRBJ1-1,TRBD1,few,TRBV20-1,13,CSARDRGRLHAFF,TGCAGTGCTAGAGACAGGGGGAGATTGCATGCTTTCTTT
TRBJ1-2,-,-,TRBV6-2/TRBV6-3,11,CASSYMDGYTF,TGTGCCAGCAGTTATATGGATGGCTACACCTTC
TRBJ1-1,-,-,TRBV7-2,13,CASSLPTGLGAFF,TGTGCCAGCAGCTTACCTACAGGGTTGGGGGCTTTCTTT
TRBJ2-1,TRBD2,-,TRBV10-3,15,CAISEIAGGSNEQFF,TGTGCCATCAGTGAGATCGCGGGGGGCTCCAATGAGCAGTTCTTC
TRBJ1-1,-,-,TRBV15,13,CATSGELYTEAFF,TGTGCCACCAGCGGAGAACTTTACACTGAAGCTTTCTTT
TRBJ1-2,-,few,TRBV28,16,CASSGTIGTAFYGYTF,TGTGCCAGCAGTGGAACGATAGGGACGGCCTTCTATGGCTACACCTTC
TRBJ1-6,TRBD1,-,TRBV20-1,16,CSARQTGNAYNSPLHF,TGCAGTGCTAGACAGACAGGGAACGCCTATAATTCACCCCTCCACTTT
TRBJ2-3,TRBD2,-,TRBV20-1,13,CSAPGGPGDTQYF,TGCAGTGCTCCGGGGGGACCGGGGGATACGCAGTATTTT
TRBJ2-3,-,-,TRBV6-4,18,CASRAQGGPGGSTDTQYF,TGTGCCAGCAGAGCTCAAGGGGGTCCGGGCGGTAGCACAGATACGCAGTATTTT
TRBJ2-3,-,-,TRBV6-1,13,CASSPMYTDTQYF,TGTGCCAGCAGCCCTATGTATACAGATACGCAGTATTTT
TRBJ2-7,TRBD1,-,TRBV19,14,CASSRSQGESEQYF,TGTGCCAGTAGTAGATCACAGGGGGAGAGCGAGCAGTACTTC
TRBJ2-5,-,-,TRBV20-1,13,CSARDSAGETQYF,TGCAGTGCTAGGGATTCGGCGGGAGAGACCCAGTACTTC
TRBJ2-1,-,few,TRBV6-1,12,CASSPPYNEQFF,TGTGCCAGCAGTCCTCCATACAATGAGCAGTTCTTC
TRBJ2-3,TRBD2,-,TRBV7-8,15,CASSITGTSGGEGYF,TGTGCCAGCAGCATCACCGGGACTAGCGGGGGGGAGGGGTATTTT
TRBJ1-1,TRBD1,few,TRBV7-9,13,CASGGQGNTEAFF,TGTGCCAGCGGGGGACAGGGGAACACTGAAGCTTTCTTT
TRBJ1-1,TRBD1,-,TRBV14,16,CASSPRTGVIITEAFF,TGTGCCAGCAGCCCACGGACAGGGGTCATTATCACTGAAGCTTTCTTT
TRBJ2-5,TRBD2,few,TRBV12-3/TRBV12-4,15,CASSMTSGSGKTQYF,TGTGCCAGCAGTATGACTAGCGGGAGTGGAAAGACCCAGTACTTC
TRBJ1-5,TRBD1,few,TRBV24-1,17,CATSDPPGQFSFRPQHF,TGTGCCACCAGTGATCCCCCGGGACAGTTTAGTTTTCGGCCCCAGCATTTT
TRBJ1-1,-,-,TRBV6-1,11,CAISGPTEAFF,TGTGCCATCAGTGGGCCCACTGAAGCTTTCTTT
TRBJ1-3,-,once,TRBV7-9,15,CASSSTGSLADTIYF,TGTGCCAGCAGCTCCACAGGATCTCTGGCGGACACCATATATTTT
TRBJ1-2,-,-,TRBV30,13,CAWSGKYNDGYTF,TGTGCCTGGAGTGGCAAGTATAACGATGGCTACACCTTC
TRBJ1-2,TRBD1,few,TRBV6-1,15,CASSAGTGSSYGYTF,TGTGCCAGCAGTGCCGGGACAGGGTCTAGCTATGGCTACACCTTC
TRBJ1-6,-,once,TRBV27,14,CASSFSTGEAPLHF,TGTGCCAGCAGTTTTAGTACAGGAGAGGCACCCCTCCACTTT
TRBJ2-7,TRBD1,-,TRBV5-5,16,CASSLSRGPSAYEQYF,TGTGCCAGCAGCTTGTCCAGGGGGCCTTCGGCCTACGAGCAGTACTTC
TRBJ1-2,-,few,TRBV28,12,CASSSDRNGYTF,TGTGCCAGCAGTTCCGACCGGAATGGCTACACCTTC
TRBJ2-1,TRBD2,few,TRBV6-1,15,CASSGTSGGPNEQFF,TGTGCCAGCAGCGGGACTAGCGGGGGGCCTAATGAGCAGTTCTTC
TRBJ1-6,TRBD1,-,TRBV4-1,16,CASSQDLGQGTSPLHF,TGCGCCAGCAGCCAAGATCTCGGACAGGGAACTTCACCCCTCCACTTT
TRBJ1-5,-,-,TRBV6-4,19,CASSDRVRGTEYSNQPQHF,TGTGCCAGCAGTGACCGCGTCAGGGGTACAGAATATAGCAATCAGCCCCAGCATTTT
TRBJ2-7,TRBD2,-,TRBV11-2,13,CASSPRDYYEQYF,TGTGCCAGCAGCCCTCGGGACTACTACGAGCAGTACTTC
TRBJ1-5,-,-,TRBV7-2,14,CASSLVGGPQPQHF,TGTGCCAGCAGCTTAGTTGGAGGCCCTCAGCCCCAGCATTTT
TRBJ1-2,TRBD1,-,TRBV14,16,CASSLWAGTGVYGYTF,TGTGCCAGCAGCCTTTGGGCCGGGACAGGCGTCTATGGCTACACCTTC
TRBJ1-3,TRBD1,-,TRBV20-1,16,CSARDRQGSSGNTIYF,TGCAGTGCTAGAGACCGACAGGGATCCTCTGGAAACACCATATATTTT
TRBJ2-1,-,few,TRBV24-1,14,CATSDSDFYNEQFF,TGTGCCACCAGTGATTCAGATTTCTACAATGAGCAGTTCTTC
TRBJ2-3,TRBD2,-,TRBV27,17,CASRETSGNSGTDTQYF,TGTGCCAGCAGAGAGACTAGCGGGAACAGCGGAACAGATACGCAGTATTTT
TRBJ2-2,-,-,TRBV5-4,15,CASSFRGDNTGELFF,TGTGCCAGCAGCTTCAGGGGCGATAACACCGGGGAGCTGTTTTTT
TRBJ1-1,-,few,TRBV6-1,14,CASSVGRGNTEAFF,TGTGCCAGCAGTGTAGGTCGGGGGAACACTGAAGCTTTCTTT
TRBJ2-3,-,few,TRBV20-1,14,CSASVASGTDTQYF,TGCAGTGCTAGCGTCGCTAGCGGCACAGATACGCAGTATTTT
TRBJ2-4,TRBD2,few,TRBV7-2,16,CASSLAQSSGGAIQYF,TGTGCCAGCAGCTTAGCGCAATCTAGCGGGGGCGCCATTCAGTACTTC
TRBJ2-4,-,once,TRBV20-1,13,CSASRQPGNIQYF,TGCAGTGCTAGCAGACAGCCAGGGAACATTCAGTACTTC
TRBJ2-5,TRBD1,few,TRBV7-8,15,CASSGGTGRQETQYF,TGTGCCAGCAGCGGGGGGACAGGGCGTCAGGAGACCCAGTACTTC
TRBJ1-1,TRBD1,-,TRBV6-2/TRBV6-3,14,CATRDRIETTEAFF,TGTGCCACCCGGGACAGAATAGAGACCACTGAAGCTTTCTTT